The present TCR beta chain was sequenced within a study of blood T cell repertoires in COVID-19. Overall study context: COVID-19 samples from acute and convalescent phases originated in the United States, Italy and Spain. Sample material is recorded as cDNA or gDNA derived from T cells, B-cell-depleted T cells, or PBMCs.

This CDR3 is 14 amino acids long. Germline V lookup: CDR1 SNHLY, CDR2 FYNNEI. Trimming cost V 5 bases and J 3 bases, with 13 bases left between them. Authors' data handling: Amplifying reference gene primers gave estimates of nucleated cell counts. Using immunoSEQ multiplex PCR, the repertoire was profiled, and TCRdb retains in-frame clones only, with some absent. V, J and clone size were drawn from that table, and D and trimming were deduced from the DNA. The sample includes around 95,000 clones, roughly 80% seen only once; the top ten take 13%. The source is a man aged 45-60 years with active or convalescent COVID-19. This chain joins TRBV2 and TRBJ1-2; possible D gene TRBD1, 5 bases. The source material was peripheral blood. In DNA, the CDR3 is TGTGCCAGCAGTTCAGGACACTTAGACTATGGCTACACCTTC. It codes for CASSSGHLDYGYTF.